This TCR beta chain was sequenced for a study of T cell repertoires in cytomegalovirus infection. Across the whole study: Alongside well-studied HLA-B-restricted CMV epitopes, recently identified HLA-C-restricted CMV epitopes were also used. Public TCR beta signature analysis indicated the presence of both CMV infection and matching HLA type. General study findings and limits: Frequencies of public TCR beta families were cumulated, and this identified carriers of CMV plus the relevant HLA. In two of eight donors, the top clonotype was HLA-C-restricted CMV-specific.

TCRdb passed the reads through MiXCR, listing each CDR3 protein once. Seen here are approximately 600,000 distinct CDR3 sequences, 40% observed once, and the top ten hold around 48%. A word on this clonotype: Its antigen is not known.

Germline CDR1 and CDR2: SGHTA and FQGTGA. The CDR3 contains 13 residues. V was cut by 6 bases and J by 2 bases, with 10 bases left in between. This receptor was obtained from a human donor in good health (CMV status not recorded). Some clones in this sample may be carry-over from other donors' samples. The chain is built from TRBV7-3 and TRBJ2-5; D uncertain. The sample consisted of cultured PBMCs, taken from culture after CMV antigen stimulation. The CDR3 DNA is TGTGCCAGCAGTAACAGTCTGCAAGAGACCCAGTACTTC. As protein: CASSNSLQETQYF.